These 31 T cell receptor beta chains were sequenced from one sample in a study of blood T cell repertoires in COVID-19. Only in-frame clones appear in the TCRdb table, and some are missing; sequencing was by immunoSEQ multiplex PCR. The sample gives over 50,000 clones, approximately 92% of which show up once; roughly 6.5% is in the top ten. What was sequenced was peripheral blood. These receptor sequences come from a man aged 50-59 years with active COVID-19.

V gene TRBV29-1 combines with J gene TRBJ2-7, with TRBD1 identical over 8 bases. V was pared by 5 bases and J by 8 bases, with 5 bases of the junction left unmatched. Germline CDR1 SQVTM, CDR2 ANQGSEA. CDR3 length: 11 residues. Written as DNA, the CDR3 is TGCAGCGTTCGACAGGGGCCTCAGCAGTACTTC. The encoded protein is CSVRQGPQQYF.

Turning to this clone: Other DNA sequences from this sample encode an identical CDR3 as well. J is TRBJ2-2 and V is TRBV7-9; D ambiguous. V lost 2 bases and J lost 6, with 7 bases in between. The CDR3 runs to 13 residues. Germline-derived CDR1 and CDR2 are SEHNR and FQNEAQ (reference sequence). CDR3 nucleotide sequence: TGTGCCAGCAGCTTAACCGGTCCCGGGGAGCTGTTTTTT. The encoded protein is CASSLTGPGELFF.

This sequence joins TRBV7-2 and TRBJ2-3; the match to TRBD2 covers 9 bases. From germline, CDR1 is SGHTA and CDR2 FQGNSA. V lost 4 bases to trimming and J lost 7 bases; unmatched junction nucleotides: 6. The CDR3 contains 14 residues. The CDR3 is CASSSSSGVNTQYF. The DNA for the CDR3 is TGTGCCAGCAGCTCCTCTAGCGGGGTAAATACGCAGTATTTT. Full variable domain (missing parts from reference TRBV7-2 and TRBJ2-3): GAGVSQSPSNKVTEKGKDVELRCDPISGHTALYWYRQSLGQGLEFLIYFQGNSAPDKSGLPSDRFSAERTGGSVSTLTIQRTQQEDSAVYLCASSSSSGVNTQYFGPGTRLTVL.

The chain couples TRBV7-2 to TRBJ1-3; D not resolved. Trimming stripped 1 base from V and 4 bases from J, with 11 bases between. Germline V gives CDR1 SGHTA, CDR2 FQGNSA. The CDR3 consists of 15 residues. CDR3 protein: CASSLGSGIGNTIYF. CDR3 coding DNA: TGTGCCAGCAGCTTAGGTTCCGGGATCGGAAACACCATATATTTT. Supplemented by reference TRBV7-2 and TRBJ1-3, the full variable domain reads GAGVSQSPSNKVTEKGKDVELRCDPISGHTALYWYRQSLGQGLEFLIYFQGNSAPDKSGLPSDRFSAERTGGSVSTLTIQRTQQEDSAVYLCASSLGSGIGNTIYFGEGSWLTVV.

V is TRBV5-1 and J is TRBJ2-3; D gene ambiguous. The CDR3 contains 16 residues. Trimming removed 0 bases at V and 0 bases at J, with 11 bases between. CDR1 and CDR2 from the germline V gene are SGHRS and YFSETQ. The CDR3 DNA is TGCGCCAGCAGCTTGGCCGTGGCAGATAGCACAGATACGCAGTATTTT. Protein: CASSLAVADSTDTQYF.

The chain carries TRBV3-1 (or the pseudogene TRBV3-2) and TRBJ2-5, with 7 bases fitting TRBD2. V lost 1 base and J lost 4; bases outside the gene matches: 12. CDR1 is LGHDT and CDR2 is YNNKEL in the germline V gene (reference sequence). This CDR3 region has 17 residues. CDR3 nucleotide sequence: TGTGCCAGCAGCCAAGGAAAAACGGGAGGATGGTTAGAGACCCAGTACTTC. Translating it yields CASSQGKTGGWLETQYF.

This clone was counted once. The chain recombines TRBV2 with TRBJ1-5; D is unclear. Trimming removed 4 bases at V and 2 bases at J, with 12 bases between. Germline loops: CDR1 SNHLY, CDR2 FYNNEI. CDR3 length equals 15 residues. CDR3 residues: CASSAAGLGNQPQHF. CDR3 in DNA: TGTGCCAGCAGTGCGGCCGGGTTGGGCAATCAGCCCCAGCATTTT.

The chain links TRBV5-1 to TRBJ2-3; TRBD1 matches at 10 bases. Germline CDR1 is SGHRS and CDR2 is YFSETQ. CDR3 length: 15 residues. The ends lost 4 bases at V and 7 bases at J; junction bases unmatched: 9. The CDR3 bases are TGCGCCAGCAGCCCCTGGGACAGGGGAAGTAATACGCAGTATTTT. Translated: CASSPWDRGSNTQYF.

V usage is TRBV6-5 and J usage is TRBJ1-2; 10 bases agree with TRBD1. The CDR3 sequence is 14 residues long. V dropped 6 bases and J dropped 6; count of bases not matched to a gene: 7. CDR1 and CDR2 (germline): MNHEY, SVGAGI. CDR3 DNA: TGTGCCAGCAGCCGAAGCGGGACAGGGGATGGCTACACCTTC. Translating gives CASSRSGTGDGYTF.

The CDR3 spells CASSPGQEAFF. The CDR3 DNA reads as TGTGCCAGTAGTCCGGGACAGGAAGCTTTCTTT. The gene calls are TRBV19 and TRBJ1-1, with 7 positions matching TRBD1. Unmatched junction bases numbered 2, after V lost 5 bases and J lost 8 bases. The CDR3 consists of 11 residues. Germline CDR1 is LNHDA and CDR2 is SQIVND (reference sequence).

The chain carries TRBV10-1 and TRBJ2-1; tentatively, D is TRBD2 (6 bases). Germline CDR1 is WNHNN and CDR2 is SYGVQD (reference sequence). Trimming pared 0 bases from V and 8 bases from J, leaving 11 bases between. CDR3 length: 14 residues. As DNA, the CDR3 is TGCGCCAGCAGTGAGTCGACTAGGGGCCATGAGCAGTTCTTC. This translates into CASSESTRGHEQFF.

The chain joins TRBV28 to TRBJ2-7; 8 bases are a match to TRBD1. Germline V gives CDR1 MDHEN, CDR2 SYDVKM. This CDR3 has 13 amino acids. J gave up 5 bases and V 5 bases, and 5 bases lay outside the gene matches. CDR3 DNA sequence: TGTGCCAGCAGTAGGACAGGGCCGGACGAGCAGTACTTC. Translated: CASSRTGPDEQYF.

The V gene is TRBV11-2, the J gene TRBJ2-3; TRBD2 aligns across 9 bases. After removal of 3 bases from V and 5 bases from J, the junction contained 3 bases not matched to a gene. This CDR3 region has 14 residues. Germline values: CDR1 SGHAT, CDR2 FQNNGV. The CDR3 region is CASSLGLAGDTQYF. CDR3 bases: TGTGCCAGCAGCTTGGGACTAGCTGGAGATACGCAGTATTTT.

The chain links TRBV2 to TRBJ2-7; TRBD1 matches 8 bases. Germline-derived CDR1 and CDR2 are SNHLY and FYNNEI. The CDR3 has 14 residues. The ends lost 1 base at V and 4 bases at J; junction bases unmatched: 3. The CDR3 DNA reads TGTGCCAGCAGTGAAGGCAGGGGGCGTTACGAGCAGTACTTC. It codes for CASSEGRGRYEQYF.

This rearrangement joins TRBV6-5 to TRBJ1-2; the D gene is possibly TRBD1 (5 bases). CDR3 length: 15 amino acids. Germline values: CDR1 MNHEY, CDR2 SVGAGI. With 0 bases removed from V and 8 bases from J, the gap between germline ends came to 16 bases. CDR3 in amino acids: CASSYSTGGNLGYTF. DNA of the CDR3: TGTGCCAGCAGTTACTCGACCGGGGGGAATCTAGGCTACACCTTC.

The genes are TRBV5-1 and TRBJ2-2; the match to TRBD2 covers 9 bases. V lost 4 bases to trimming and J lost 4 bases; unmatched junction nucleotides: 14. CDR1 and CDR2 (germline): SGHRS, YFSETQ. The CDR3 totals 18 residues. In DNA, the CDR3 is TGCGCCAGCAGCCACCTAACGAGCGGGAGGTTCGTCACCGGGGAGCTGTTTTTT. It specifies CASSHLTSGRFVTGELFF.

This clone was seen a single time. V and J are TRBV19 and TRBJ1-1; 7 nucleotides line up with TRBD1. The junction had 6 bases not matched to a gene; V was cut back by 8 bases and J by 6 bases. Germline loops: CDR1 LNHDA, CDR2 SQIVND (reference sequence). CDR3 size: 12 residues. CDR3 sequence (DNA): TGTGCCAGTGGACAGGTAAGGTCTGAAGCTTTCTTT. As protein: CASGQVRSEAFF.

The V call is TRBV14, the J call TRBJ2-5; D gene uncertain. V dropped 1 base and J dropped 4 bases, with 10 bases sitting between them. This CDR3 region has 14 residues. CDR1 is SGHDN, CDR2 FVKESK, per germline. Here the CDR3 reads CASSQGAGRETQYF. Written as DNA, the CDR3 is TGTGCCAGCAGCCAAGGGGCCGGAAGAGAGACCCAGTACTTC.

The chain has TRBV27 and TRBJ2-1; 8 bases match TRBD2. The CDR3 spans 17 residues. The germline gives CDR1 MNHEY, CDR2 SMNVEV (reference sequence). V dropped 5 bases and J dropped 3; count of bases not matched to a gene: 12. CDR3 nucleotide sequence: TGTGCCAGCAGTCCTAGCCCCCCCGGGGGGGTCTACAATGAGCAGTTCTTC. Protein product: CASSPSPPGGVYNEQFF.

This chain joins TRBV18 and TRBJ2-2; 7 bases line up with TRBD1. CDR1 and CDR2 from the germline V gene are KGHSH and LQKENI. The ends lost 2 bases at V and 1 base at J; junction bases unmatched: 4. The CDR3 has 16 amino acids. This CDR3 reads CASSPLPGGNTGELFF. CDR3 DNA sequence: TGTGCCAGCTCACCATTACCAGGGGGGAACACCGGGGAGCTGTTTTTT.

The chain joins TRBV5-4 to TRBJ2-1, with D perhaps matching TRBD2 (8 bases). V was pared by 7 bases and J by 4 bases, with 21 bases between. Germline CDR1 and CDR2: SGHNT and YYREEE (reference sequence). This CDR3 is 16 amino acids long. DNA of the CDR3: TGTGCCAGCGGCAAGGGGGCGTCTAGCGGGTACAATGAGCAGTTCTTC. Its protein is CASGKGASSGYNEQFF.

DNA of the CDR3: TGCGCCAGCAGCTACGTTCCTAGCTCCTACGAGCAGTACTTC. It encodes CASSYVPSSYEQYF. The chain carries TRBV5-1 and TRBJ2-7; D is uncertain. The length of the CDR3 is 14 residues. V was shortened by 3 bases and J by 0 bases, with 10 bases between the two germline ends. Germline CDR1 and CDR2: SGHRS and YFSETQ.

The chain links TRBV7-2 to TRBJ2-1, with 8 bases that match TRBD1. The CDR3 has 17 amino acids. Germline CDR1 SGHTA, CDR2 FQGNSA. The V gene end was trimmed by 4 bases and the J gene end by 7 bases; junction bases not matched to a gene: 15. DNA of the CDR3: TGTGCCAGCAGCTCATCTTCGGACAGGGCGCGTTTAAATGAGCAGTTCTTC. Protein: CASSSSSDRARLNEQFF.

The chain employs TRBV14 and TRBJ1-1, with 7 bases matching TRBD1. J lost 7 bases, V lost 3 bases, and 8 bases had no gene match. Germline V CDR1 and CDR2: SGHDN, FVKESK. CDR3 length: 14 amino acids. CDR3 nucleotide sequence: TGTGCCAGCAGCCATGTCCCGGGACAGAGTGAAGCTTTCTTT. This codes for CASSHVPGQSEAFF.

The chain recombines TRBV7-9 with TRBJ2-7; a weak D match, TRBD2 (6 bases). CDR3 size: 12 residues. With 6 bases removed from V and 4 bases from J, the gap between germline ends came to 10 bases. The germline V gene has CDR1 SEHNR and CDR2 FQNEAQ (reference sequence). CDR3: CASRSGTYEQYF. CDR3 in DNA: TGTGCCAGCAGGTCGGGGACTTACGAGCAGTACTTC.

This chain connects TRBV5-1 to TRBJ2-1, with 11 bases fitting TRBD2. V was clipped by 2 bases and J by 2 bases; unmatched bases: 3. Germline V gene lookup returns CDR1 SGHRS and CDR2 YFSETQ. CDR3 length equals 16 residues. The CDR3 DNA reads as TGCGCCAGCAGCTTAACTAGCGGGGGCACCTACAATGAGCAGTTCTTC. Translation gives CASSLTSGGTYNEQFF.

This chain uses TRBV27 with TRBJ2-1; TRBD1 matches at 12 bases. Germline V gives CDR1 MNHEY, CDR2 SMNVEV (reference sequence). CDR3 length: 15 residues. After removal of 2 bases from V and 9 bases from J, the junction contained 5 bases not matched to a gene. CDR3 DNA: TGTGCCAGCAGTTTAATGGGGACAGGGGGCCGTGAGCAGTTCTTC. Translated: CASSLMGTGGREQFF.

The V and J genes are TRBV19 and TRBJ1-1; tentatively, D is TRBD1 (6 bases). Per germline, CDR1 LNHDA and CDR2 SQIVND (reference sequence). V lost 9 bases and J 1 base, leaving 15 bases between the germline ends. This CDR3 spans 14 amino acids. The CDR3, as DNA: TGTGCCAGCCAGGGGCGGGGGCGGAACACTGAAGCTTTCTTT. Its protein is CASQGRGRNTEAFF.

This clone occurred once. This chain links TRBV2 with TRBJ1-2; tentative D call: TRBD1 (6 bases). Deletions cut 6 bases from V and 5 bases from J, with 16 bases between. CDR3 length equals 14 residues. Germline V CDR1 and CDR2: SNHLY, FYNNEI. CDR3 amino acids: CASSTQGFGYGYTF. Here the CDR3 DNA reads TGTGCCAGCAGCACACAGGGATTTGGTTATGGCTACACCTTC.

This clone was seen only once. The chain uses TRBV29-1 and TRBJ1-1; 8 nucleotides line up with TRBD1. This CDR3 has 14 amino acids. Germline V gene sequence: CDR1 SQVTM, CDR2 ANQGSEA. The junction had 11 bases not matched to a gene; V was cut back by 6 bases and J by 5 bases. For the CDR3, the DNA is TGCAGCGTAGGACTAAGACAGGGGCGGACTGAAGCTTTCTTT. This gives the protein CSVGLRQGRTEAFF.

CDR3 nucleotide sequence: TGCAGCGGAACGACAGGGTCTGAAGCTTTCTTT. It translates to CSGTTGSEAFF. The chain couples TRBV29-1 to TRBJ1-1; 7 bases line up with TRBD1. CDR1 is SQVTM and CDR2 is ANQGSEA in the germline V gene. The CDR3 consists of 11 residues. V gave up 7 bases and J gave up 6 bases; unmatched junction bases: 5.